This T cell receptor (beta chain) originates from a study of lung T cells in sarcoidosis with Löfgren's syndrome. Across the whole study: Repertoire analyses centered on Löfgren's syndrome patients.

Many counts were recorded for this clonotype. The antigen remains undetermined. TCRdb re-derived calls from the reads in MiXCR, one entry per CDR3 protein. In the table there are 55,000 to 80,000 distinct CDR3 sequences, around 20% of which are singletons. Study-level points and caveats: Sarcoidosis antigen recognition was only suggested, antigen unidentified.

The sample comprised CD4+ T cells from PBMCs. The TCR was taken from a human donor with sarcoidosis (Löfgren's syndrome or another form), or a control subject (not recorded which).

The CDR3 loop is CASSLQGAQPQHF. CDR3 DNA: TGTGCCAGCAGTTTACAGGGAGCCCAGCCCCAGCATTTT. The chain uses TRBV28 and TRBJ1-5, with a possible D match to TRBD1 (5 bases). The CDR3 extends over 13 amino acids. V dropped 2 bases and J dropped 7 bases, with 9 bases sitting between them. From germline, CDR1 is MDHEN and CDR2 SYDVKM.